One sample yielded the 28 T cell receptor beta chains listed below, sequenced in a study of blood T cell repertoires in COVID-19. The repertoire was sequenced with immunoSEQ multiplex PCR; TCRdb's copy has only in-frame clones and lacks some. The sample lists around 300,000 clones, 89% occurring once. Sequencing used peripheral blood. The source of these receptors is a woman in her forties who had recovered from COVID-19.

The chain carries TRBV19 and TRBJ1-6, with TRBD1 matching 10 bases. After removal of 8 bases from V and 9 bases from J, the junction contained 10 bases not matched to a gene. The CDR3 has 15 residues. Germline lookup yields CDR1 LNHDA and CDR2 SQIVND (reference sequence). The CDR3 reads CASAREGDRGSPLHF. The CDR3 DNA reads TGTGCCAGTGCGAGAGAGGGGGACAGGGGTTCACCCCTCCACTTT.

The CDR3 here is CASRRLAERAGELFF. As DNA, the CDR3 is TGTGCCAGTAGGAGACTAGCGGAGCGCGCCGGGGAGCTGTTTTTT. V and J are TRBV19 and TRBJ2-2; 9 bases map to TRBD2. The germline V gene has CDR1 LNHDA and CDR2 SQIVND (reference sequence). The trim removed 6 bases at V and 6 bases at J, leaving 8 bases unmatched. The CDR3 extends over 15 amino acids.

The V gene is TRBV29-1, the J gene TRBJ2-3; TRBD2 agrees at 13 bases. Germline V lookup: CDR1 SQVTM, CDR2 ANQGSEA. The CDR3 has 15 residues. V dropped 4 bases and J dropped 0; count of bases not matched to a gene: 1. The CDR3 DNA is TGCAGCGTTGGGACTAGCGGGGGTAGCACAGATACGCAGTATTTT. It yields the protein CSVGTSGGSTDTQYF.

V and J are TRBV9 and TRBJ1-4, with TRBD1 identical over 9 bases. The CDR3 extends over 15 amino acids. The germline V gene encodes CDR1 SGDLS and CDR2 YYNGEE. J gave up 5 bases and V 3 bases, and 5 bases lay outside the gene matches. The CDR3 region is CASSGPGQGNEKLFF. DNA for the CDR3: TGTGCCAGCAGCGGACCGGGACAGGGCAATGAAAAACTGTTTTTT. Combining the CDR3 with reference TRBV9 and TRBJ1-4 gives the whole variable domain DSGVTQTPKHLITATGQRVTLRCSPRSGDLSVYWYQQSLDQGLQFLIQYYNGEERAKGNILERFSAQQFPDLHSELNLSSLELGDSALYFCASSGPGQGNEKLFFGSGTQLSVL.

The V call is TRBV30, the J call TRBJ2-1, with 11 bases aligning to TRBD2. The germline CDR1 and CDR2 sequences are GTSNPN and SVGIG (reference sequence). The junction had 16 bases not matched to a gene; V was cut back by 2 bases and J by 4 bases. This CDR3 is 19 amino acids long. CDR3 sequence: CAWSPLTSGRIPLYNEQFF. CDR3 DNA sequence: TGTGCCTGGAGTCCTCTCACTAGCGGGAGAATCCCCCTATACAATGAGCAGTTCTTC.

CDR3 coding DNA: TGTGCCAACGCTGAGGGCGGGCCCGTCCCCGATACGCAGTATTTT. It yields the protein CANAEGGPVPDTQYF. This rearrangement joins TRBV14 to TRBJ2-3, with TRBD2 as a possible D gene (5 bases). The CDR3 extends over 15 amino acids. CDR1 SGHDN and CDR2 FVKESK come from the germline V gene. V gave up 10 bases and J gave up 6 bases, with 23 bases separating them.

V gene TRBV7-2 combines with J gene TRBJ2-1, with 8 bases matching TRBD2. V lost 2 bases to trimming and J lost 1 base; unmatched junction nucleotides: 4. The germline V gene has CDR1 SGHTA and CDR2 FQGNSA. The CDR3 covers 16 residues. The CDR3 here is CASSLWAGGSYNEQFF. CDR3 DNA sequence: TGTGCCAGCAGCTTATGGGCGGGAGGTTCCTACAATGAGCAGTTCTTC.

This clone has a single count. V usage is TRBV20-1 and J usage is TRBJ2-7; tentative D call: TRBD2 (6 bases). V gave up 6 bases and J gave up 5 bases, with 20 bases separating them. Germline values: CDR1 DFQATT, CDR2 SNEGSKA (reference sequence). This CDR3 contains 14 residues. The CDR3 sequence is CSASRGIDRNEQYF. The CDR3 nucleotides read TGCAGTGCAAGTCGCGGGATAGATCGGAACGAGCAGTACTTC.

This clone was seen a single time. CDR3 coding DNA: TGTGCCAGCAGCTGGTTAGCGGGAGCCTACAATGAGCAGTTCTTC. Amino acids: CASSWLAGAYNEQFF. This chain connects TRBV7-9 to TRBJ2-1; 9 nucleotides match TRBD2. CDR3 size: 15 residues. The trim removed 4 bases at V and 2 bases at J, leaving 3 bases unmatched. CDR1 is SEHNR, CDR2 FQNEAQ, per germline (reference sequence). The variable domain in full, completed from reference TRBV7-9 and TRBJ2-1, reads DTGVSQNPRHKITKRGQNVTFRCDPISEHNRLYWYRQTLGQGPEFLTYFQNEAQLEKSRLLSDRFSAERPKGSFSTLEIQRTEQGDSAMYLCASSWLAGAYNEQFFGPGTRLTVL.

The V call is TRBV7-9, the J call TRBJ2-7, with 9 bases matching TRBD2. V lost 8 bases to trimming and J lost 4 bases; unmatched junction nucleotides: 9. The CDR3 totals 14 residues. Germline V gene sequence: CDR1 SEHNR, CDR2 FQNEAQ (reference sequence). The CDR3 loop reads CASASSGIYYEQYF. Written as DNA, the CDR3 is TGTGCCAGCGCCTCTAGCGGGATTTATTACGAGCAGTACTTC.

The CDR3 is CASSFLPGQTYEQYF. The CDR3 DNA sequence: TGCGCCAGCAGCTTTCTCCCGGGACAAACCTACGAGCAGTACTTC. The chain joins TRBV5-1 to TRBJ2-7; maybe TRBD1 (6 bases). V dropped 2 bases and J dropped 2 bases, with 14 bases sitting between them. The CDR3 loop spans 15 amino acids. Looked up from germline, CDR1 is SGHRS and CDR2 is YFSETQ.

The rearrangement links TRBV6-2 or TRBV6-3 to TRBJ2-1; D possibly corresponds to TRBD2 (6 bases). Trimming removed 2 bases from V and 8 bases from J, with 13 bases in between. This CDR3 is 14 amino acids long. The germline V gene encodes CDR1 MNHEY and CDR2 SVGEGT. The CDR3 nucleotides are TGTGCCAGCAGTTACGGGACTGAGGTCGATGAGCAGTTCTTC. It translates to CASSYGTEVDEQFF.

This clone was observed once. The V call is TRBV9, the J call TRBJ2-3; 11 bases are a match to TRBD2. From germline, CDR1 is SGDLS and CDR2 YYNGEE. There are 15 residues in the CDR3. After removal of 4 bases from V and 4 bases from J, the junction contained 5 bases not matched to a gene. The CDR3 region has the DNA TGTGCCAGCAGCCCCGGGACTAGCGGCCCAGATACGCAGTATTTT. Encoded protein: CASSPGTSGPDTQYF.

A single count supports this clone. This chain connects TRBV6-5 to TRBJ2-7, with D perhaps TRBD1 (6 bases). This CDR3 spans 14 amino acids. V lost 5 bases and J 0 bases, leaving 11 bases between the germline ends. Germline V gene sequence: CDR1 MNHEY, CDR2 SVGAGI. DNA of the CDR3: TGTGCCAGCAGTCGGGACATAGGCTCCTACGAGCAGTACTTC. Residues: CASSRDIGSYEQYF.

This clone was picked up one time. One junction end does not reproduce the germline sequence, and a read error may be involved. The CDR3 is CASSQERGGQEAF. CDR3 in DNA: TGTGCCAGCAGCCAAGAGAGGGGAGGACAGGAGGCCTTC. V is TRBV3-1 (or the pseudogene TRBV3-2) and J is TRBJ2-7, with D possibly TRBD1 on 7 matching bases. This CDR3 is built from 13 residues. The germline gives CDR1 LGHDT, CDR2 YNNKEL (reference sequence).

V gene TRBV19 combines with J gene TRBJ2-2; 9 positions agree with TRBD1. Germline loops: CDR1 LNHDA, CDR2 SQIVND (reference sequence). Losses at the gene ends were 7 bases for V and 1 base for J; bases not matched to a gene: 7. The CDR3 consists of 16 residues. The DNA for the CDR3 is TGTGCCAGTACCCAGGGGGGACAGGGGAACACCGGGGAGCTGTTTTTT. Encoded protein: CASTQGGQGNTGELFF.

The chain employs TRBV21-1 and TRBJ1-1; the table calls TRBD1, which could not be checked here. TRBV21-1 is an annotated pseudogene. The CDR3 length is 12 residues. Here the CDR3 reads CAHRGENTEAFF. DNA for the CDR3: TGTGCTCACAGGGGAGAGAACACTGAAGCTTTCTTT.

The gene calls are TRBV28 and TRBJ1-5; D not certain. CDR3 size: 12 residues. Germline lookup yields CDR1 MDHEN and CDR2 SYDVKM. V was pared by 5 bases and J by 5 bases, with 7 bases between. CDR3 sequence: CASSPVDQPQHF. CDR3 DNA: TGTGCCAGCAGTCCCGTAGATCAGCCCCAGCATTTT.

A single count supports this clone. The V call is TRBV12-5, the J call TRBJ1-4, with D possibly matching TRBD1 (5 bases). V lost 0 bases to trimming and J lost 9 bases, with 14 bases between them. Germline-derived CDR1 and CDR2 are LGHNT and FRNRAP. This CDR3 comprises 15 residues. The CDR3 loop is CASGLVGQGLKKLFF. DNA for the CDR3: TGTGCTAGTGGTTTGGTAGGGCAGGGACTCAAAAAACTGTTTTTT.

This chain links TRBV7-8 with TRBJ1-6; maybe TRBD1 (6 bases). CDR3 length equals 18 residues. Germline V gene lookup returns CDR1 SGHVS and CDR2 FQNEAQ. Trimming stripped 1 base from V and 2 bases from J, with 15 bases between. As DNA, the CDR3 is TGTGCCAGCAGCTTAGATGACAGGCTTTCGGCCTATAATTCACCCCTCCACTTT. It encodes CASSLDDRLSAYNSPLHF.

The chain links TRBV10-2 to TRBJ2-7; D not certain. Looked up from germline, CDR1 is WSHSY and CDR2 is SAAADI. The V end was cut by 5 bases, the J end by 4 bases, with 6 bases between. The CDR3 length is 11 residues. This CDR3 is CASSSVYEQYF. The CDR3 DNA is TGCGCCAGCAGTTCGGTATACGAGCAGTACTTC.

The V and J genes are TRBV7-9 and TRBJ1-6, with 8 bases fitting TRBD1. The ends lost 5 bases at V and 6 bases at J; junction bases unmatched: 9. The CDR3 is made up of 16 amino acids. The germline V gene encodes CDR1 SEHNR and CDR2 FQNEAQ (reference sequence). CDR3 in amino acids: CASSPLPDRANSPLHF. As DNA, the CDR3 is TGTGCCAGCAGCCCCCTTCCGGACAGGGCTAATTCACCCCTCCACTTT.

The chain couples TRBV7-2 to TRBJ2-7, with a weak D call TRBD1 (6 bases). Germline V gene lookup returns CDR1 SGHTA and CDR2 FQGNSA. This CDR3 has 17 residues. Deletions cut 3 bases from V and 4 bases from J, with 22 bases between. CDR3 protein: CASSFSWGPSRDYEQYF. In nucleotides, the CDR3 is TGTGCCAGCAGCTTCTCATGGGGGCCGAGCCGGGATTACGAGCAGTACTTC.

V is TRBV3-1 (or the pseudogene TRBV3-2) and J is TRBJ2-1; 12 nucleotides agree with TRBD2. This CDR3 has 17 amino acids. Germline CDR1 reads LGHDT; CDR2 reads YNNKEL (reference sequence). The V segment lost 2 bases and the J segment 10 bases; nucleotides outside the gene matches: 12. For the CDR3, the DNA is TGTGCCAGCAGCCAAAATTCCCTAGCGGGAGGGCCCGGCGAGCAGTTCTTC. It yields the protein CASSQNSLAGGPGEQFF.

The CDR3 nucleotides read TGTGCCACCAGCAGAGAGAGGGGGACAGGGAATCCTGGCTACGAGCAGTACTTC. Amino acid sequence: CATSRERGTGNPGYEQYF. V and J are TRBV15 and TRBJ2-7; 9 positions agree with TRBD1. This CDR3 is built from 18 residues. The V gene end was trimmed by 0 bases and the J gene end by 3 bases; junction bases not matched to a gene: 12. Germline CDR1 LNHNV, CDR2 YYDKDF (reference sequence).

The rearrangement links TRBV19 to TRBJ1-5; 10 bases agree with TRBD1. This CDR3 is 15 amino acids long. Germline-derived CDR1 and CDR2 are LNHDA and SQIVND (reference sequence). With 5 bases clipped from V and 3 bases from J, the junction kept 4 bases outside the gene matches. The CDR3 DNA reads TGTGCCAGTAGTCCGGGACAGGGGAACAATCAGCCCCAGCATTTT. Its protein product is CASSPGQGNNQPQHF. Complete variable domain (other parts from reference TRBV19 and TRBJ1-5): DGGITQSPKYLFRKEGQNVTLSCEQNLNHDAMYWYRQDPGQGLRLIYYSQIVNDFQKGDIAEGYSVSREKKESFPLTVTSAQKNPTAFYLCASSPGQGNNQPQHFGDGTRLSIL.

The CDR3 coding sequence is TGTGCCAGCTCACCACCGGGGCTTCCCTACGAGCAGTACTTC. Its protein is CASSPPGLPYEQYF. The chain has TRBV18 and TRBJ2-7; D might be TRBD1 (5 bases). Germline V gene data show CDR1 as KGHSH and CDR2 as LQKENI. The CDR3 has 14 amino acids. Trimming pared 0 bases from V and 2 bases from J, leaving 8 bases between.

The gene calls are TRBV30 and TRBJ2-7; D gene ambiguous. Deletions cut 0 bases from V and 5 bases from J, with 8 bases between. There are 12 residues in the CDR3. Germline V CDR1 and CDR2: GTSNPN, SVGIG (reference sequence). The CDR3 coding sequence is TGTGCCTGGAGTGTTTCCCAGGACGAGCAGTACTTC. Amino acids: CAWSVSQDEQYF.